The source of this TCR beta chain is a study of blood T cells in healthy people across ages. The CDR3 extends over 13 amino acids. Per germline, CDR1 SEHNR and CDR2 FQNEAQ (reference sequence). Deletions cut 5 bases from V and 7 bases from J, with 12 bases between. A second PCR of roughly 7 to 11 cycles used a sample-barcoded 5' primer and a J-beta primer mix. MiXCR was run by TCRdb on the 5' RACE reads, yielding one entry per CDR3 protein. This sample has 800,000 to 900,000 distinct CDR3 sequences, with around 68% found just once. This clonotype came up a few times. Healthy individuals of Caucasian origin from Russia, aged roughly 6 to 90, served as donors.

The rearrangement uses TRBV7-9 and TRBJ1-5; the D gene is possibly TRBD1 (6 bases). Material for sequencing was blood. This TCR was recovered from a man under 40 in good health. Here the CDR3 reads CASSKGTGQPQHF. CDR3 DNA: TGTGCCAGCAGCAAGGGTACAGGGCAGCCCCAGCATTTT. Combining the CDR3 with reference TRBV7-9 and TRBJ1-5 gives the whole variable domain DTGVSQNPRHKITKRGQNVTFRCDPISEHNRLYWYRQTLGQGPEFLTYFQNEAQLEKSRLLSDRFSAERPKGSFSTLEIQRTEQGDSAMYLCASSKGTGQPQHFGDGTRLSIL.